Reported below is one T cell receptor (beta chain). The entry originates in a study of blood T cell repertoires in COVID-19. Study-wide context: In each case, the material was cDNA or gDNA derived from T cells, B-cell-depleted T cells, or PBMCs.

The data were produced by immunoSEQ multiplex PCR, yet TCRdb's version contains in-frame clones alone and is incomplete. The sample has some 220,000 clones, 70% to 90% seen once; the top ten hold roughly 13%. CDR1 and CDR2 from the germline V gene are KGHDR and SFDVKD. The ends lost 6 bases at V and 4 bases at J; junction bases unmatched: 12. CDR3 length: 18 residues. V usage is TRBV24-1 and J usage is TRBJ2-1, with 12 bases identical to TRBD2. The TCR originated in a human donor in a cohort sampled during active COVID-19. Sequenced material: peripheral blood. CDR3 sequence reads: CATSTKGVLAGGYNEQFF. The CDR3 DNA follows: TGTGCCACCAGTACTAAGGGAGTACTAGCGGGAGGTTACAATGAGCAGTTCTTC.